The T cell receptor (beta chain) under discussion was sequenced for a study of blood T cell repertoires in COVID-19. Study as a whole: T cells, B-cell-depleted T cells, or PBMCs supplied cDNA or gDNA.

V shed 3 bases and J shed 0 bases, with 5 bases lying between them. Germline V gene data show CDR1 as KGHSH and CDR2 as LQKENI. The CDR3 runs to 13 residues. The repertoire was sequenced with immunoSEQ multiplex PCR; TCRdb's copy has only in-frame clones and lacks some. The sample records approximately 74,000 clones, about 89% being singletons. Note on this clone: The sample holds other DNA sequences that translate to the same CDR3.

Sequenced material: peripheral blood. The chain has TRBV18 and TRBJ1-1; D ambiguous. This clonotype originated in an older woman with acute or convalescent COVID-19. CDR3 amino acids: CASSPTVNTEAFF. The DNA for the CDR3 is TGTGCCAGCTCACCTACAGTGAACACTGAAGCTTTCTTT.